These 4 T cell receptor beta chains were sequenced from one sample in a study of technical replicates of blood from a few donors. Profiling relied on immunoSEQ multiplex PCR, and the TCRdb table lists in-frame clones only, not all of them. This table holds 65,000 to 80,000 clones, 95% to 98% found once. The specimen sequenced was T cells isolated from PBMCs. These receptors were taken from a human donor in good health.

This chain joins TRBV28 and TRBJ2-3; TRBD2 agrees at 14 bases. The junction had 13 bases not matched to a gene; V was cut back by 2 bases and J by 0 bases. The CDR3 covers 21 residues. The germline V gene encodes CDR1 MDHEN and CDR2 SYDVKM. Here the CDR3 reads CASSLPPGLAGATPSTDTQYF. CDR3 sequence (DNA): TGTGCCAGCAGTTTACCCCCGGGACTAGCGGGAGCAACGCCTAGCACAGATACGCAGTATTTT.

The genes are TRBV5-1 and TRBJ1-3; 9 bases are shared with TRBD1. V shed 0 bases and J 4 bases; nucleotides not matched to a gene: 2. There are 15 residues in the CDR3. CDR1 and CDR2 (germline): SGHRS, YFSETQ. Written as DNA, the CDR3 is TGCGCCAGCAGCTTGGACAGGGGGCAAGGAAACACCATATATTTT. Translation gives CASSLDRGQGNTIYF.

The genes are TRBV19 and TRBJ1-2; D is unclear. There are 12 residues in the CDR3. Looked up from germline, CDR1 is LNHDA and CDR2 is SQIVND (reference sequence). The V and J ends lost 2 bases and 5 bases respectively, with 6 bases between them. The CDR3 DNA sequence: TGTGCCAGTAGTATACAATTGTATGGCTACACCTTC. Its translation: CASSIQLYGYTF.

The V gene is TRBV6-1, the J gene TRBJ1-1, with 10 bases identical to TRBD1. The junction had 5 bases not matched to a gene; V was cut back by 3 bases and J by 4 bases. CDR1 MNHNS and CDR2 SASEGT come from the germline V gene. The length of the CDR3 is 15 residues. The CDR3 region is CASSEAGTGATEAFF. CDR3 sequence (DNA): TGTGCCAGCAGTGAGGCCGGGACAGGGGCCACTGAAGCTTTCTTT.